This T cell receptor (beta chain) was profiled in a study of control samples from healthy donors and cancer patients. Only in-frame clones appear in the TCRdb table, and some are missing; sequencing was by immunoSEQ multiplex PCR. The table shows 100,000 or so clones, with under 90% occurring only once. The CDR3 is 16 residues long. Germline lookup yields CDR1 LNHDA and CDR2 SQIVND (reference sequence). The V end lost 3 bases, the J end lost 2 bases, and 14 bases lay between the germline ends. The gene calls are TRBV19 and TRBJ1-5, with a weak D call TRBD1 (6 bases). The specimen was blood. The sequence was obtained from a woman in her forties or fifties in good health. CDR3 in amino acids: CASSIEGVKGNQPQHF. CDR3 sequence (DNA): TGTGCCAGTAGTATTGAGGGGGTTAAGGGCAATCAGCCCCAGCATTTT.